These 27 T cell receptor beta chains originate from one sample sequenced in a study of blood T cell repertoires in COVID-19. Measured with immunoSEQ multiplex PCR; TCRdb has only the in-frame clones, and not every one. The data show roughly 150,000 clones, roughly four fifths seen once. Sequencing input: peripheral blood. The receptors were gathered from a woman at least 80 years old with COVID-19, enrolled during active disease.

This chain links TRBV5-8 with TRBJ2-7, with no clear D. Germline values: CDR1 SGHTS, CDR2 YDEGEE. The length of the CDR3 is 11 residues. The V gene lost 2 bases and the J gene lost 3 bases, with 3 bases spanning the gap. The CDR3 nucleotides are TGTGCCAGCAGCTTTAGCTACGAGCAGTACTTC. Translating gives CASSFSYEQYF.

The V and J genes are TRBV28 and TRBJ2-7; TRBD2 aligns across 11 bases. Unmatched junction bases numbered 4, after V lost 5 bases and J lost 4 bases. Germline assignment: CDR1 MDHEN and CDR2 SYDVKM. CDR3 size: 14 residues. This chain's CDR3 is CASSETSGVYEQYF. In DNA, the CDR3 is TGTGCCAGCAGTGAGACTAGCGGGGTATACGAGCAGTACTTC.

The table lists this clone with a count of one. CDR3 DNA: TGTGCCAGCTCTTCAAGGGGAGGGCTTCACGAGCAGTACTTC. Translated, it gives CASSSRGGLHEQYF. The chain carries TRBV18 and TRBJ2-7, with 7 bases that match TRBD2. This CDR3 spans 14 amino acids. Per the germline V gene, CDR1 is KGHSH and CDR2 is LQKENI. The trim removed 6 bases at V and 5 bases at J, leaving 10 bases unmatched.

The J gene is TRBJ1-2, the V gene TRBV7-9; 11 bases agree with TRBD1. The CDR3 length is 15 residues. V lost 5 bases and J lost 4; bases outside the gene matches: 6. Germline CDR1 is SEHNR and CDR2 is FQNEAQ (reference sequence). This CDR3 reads CASSRTGGDPYGYTF. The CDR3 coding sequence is TGTGCCAGCAGCCGGACAGGGGGCGACCCCTATGGCTACACCTTC.

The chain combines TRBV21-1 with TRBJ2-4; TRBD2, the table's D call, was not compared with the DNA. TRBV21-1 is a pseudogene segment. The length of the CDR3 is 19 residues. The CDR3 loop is CASSKVERGPELAKNIQYF. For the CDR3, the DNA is TGTGCCAGCAGCAAAGTTGAGCGGGGGCCTGAGTTAGCCAAAAACATTCAGTACTTC.

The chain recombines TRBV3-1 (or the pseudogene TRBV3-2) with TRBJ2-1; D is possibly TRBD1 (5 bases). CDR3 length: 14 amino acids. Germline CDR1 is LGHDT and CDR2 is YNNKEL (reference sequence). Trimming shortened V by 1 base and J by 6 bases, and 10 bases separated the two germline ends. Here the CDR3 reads CASSQGGAGNEQFF. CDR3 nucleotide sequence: TGTGCCAGCAGCCAAGGTGGGGCAGGCAATGAGCAGTTCTTC.

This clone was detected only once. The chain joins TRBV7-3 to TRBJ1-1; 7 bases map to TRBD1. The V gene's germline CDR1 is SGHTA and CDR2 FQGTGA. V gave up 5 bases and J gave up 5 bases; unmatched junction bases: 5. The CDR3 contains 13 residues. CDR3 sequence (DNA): TGTGCCAGCAGCCAGACAGGGCGGACTGAAGCTTTCTTT. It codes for CASSQTGRTEAFF.

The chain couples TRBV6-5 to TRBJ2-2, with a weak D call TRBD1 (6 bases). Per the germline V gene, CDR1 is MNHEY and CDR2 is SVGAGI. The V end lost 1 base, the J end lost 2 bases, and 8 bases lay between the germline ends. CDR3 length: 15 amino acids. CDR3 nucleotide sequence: TGTGCCAGCAGTTACTACAGGGCTAACACCGGGGAGCTGTTTTTT. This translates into CASSYYRANTGELFF.

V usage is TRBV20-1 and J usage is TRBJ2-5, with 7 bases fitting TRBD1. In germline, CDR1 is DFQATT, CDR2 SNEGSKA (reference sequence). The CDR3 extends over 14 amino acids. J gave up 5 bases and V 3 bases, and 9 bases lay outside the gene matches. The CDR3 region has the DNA TGCAGTGCTAGTCAAAGGGGGCGGCAGGAGACCCAGTACTTC. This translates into CSASQRGRQETQYF.

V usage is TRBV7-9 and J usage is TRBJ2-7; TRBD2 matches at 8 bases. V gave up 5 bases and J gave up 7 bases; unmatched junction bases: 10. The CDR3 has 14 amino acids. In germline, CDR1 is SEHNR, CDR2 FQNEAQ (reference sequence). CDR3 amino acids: CASSRGSGGSEQYF. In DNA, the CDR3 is TGTGCCAGCAGCCGAGGCAGCGGGGGAAGTGAGCAGTACTTC.

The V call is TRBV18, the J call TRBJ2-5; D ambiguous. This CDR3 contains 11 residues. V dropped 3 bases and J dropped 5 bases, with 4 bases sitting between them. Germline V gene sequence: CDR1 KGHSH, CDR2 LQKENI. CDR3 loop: CASSPTETQYF. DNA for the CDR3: TGTGCCAGCTCACCGACTGAGACCCAGTACTTC.

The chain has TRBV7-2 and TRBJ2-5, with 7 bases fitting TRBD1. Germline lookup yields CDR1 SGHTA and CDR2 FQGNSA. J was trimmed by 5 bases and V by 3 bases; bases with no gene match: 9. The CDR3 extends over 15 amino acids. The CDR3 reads CASSFAGTEVETQYF. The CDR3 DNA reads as TGTGCCAGCAGCTTCGCCGGGACAGAAGTGGAGACCCAGTACTTC.

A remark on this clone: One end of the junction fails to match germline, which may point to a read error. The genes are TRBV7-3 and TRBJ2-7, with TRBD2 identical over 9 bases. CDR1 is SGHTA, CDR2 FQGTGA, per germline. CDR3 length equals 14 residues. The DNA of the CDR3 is TGTGCCAGCAGCTTAGGGACTAGCTCCCACGAGCAGTACTTC. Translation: CASSLGTSSHEQYF.

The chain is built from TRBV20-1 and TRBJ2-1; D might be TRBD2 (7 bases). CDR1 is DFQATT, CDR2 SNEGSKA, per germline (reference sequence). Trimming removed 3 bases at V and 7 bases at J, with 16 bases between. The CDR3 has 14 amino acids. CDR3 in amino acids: CSASVGGPLNEQFF. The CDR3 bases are TGCAGTGCTAGTGTGGGGGGGCCGTTAAATGAGCAGTTCTTC.

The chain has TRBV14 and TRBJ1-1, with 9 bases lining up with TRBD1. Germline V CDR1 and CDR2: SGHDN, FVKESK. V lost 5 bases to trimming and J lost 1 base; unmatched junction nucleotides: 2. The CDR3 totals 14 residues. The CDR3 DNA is TGTGCCAGCAGCGAGGGACAGGGGAACACTGAAGCTTTCTTT. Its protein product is CASSEGQGNTEAFF. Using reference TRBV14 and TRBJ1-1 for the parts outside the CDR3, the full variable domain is EAGVTQFPSHSVIEKGQTVTLRCDPISGHDNLYWYRRVMGKEIKFLLHFVKESKQDESGMPNNRFLAERTGGTYSTLKVQPAELEDSGVYFCASSEGQGNTEAFFGQGTRLTVV.

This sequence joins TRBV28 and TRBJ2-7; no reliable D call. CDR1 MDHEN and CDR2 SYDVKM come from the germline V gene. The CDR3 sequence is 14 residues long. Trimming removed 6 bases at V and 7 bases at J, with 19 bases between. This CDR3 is CASSPRSPTFEQYF. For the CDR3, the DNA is TGTGCCAGCAGCCCGCGGAGCCCGACTTTTGAGCAGTACTTC.

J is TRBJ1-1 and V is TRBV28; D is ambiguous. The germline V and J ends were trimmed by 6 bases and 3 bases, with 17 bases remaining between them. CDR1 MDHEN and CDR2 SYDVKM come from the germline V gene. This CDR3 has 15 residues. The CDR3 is CASSLTPIGYTEAFF. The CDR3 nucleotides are TGTGCCAGCAGCCTGACCCCGATCGGGTACACTGAAGCTTTCTTT.

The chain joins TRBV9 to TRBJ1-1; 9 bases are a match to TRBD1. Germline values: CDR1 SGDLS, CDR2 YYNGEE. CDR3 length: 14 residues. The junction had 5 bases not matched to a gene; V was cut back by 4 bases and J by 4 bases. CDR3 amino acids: CASSSGTGFTEAFF. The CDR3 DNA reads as TGTGCCAGCAGCTCCGGGACAGGGTTCACTGAAGCTTTCTTT.

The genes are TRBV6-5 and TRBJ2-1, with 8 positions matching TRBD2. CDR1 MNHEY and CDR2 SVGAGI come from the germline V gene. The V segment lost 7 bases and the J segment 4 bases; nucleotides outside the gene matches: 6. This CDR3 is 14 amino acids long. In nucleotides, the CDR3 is TGTGCCAGCAACCACCTAGCGGGTTACAATGAGCAGTTCTTC. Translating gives CASNHLAGYNEQFF.

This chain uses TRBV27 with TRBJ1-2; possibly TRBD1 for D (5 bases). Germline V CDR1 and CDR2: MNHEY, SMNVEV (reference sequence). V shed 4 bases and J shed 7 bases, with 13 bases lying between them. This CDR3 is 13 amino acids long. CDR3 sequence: CASSSRAGSGYTF. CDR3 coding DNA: TGTGCCAGCAGTTCCCGGGCAGGGTCTGGCTACACCTTC.

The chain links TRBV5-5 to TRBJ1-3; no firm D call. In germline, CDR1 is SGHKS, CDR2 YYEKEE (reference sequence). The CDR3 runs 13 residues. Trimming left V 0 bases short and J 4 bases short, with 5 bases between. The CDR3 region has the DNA TGTGCCAGCAGCTTGGTTCCGGGAAACACCATATATTTT. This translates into CASSLVPGNTIYF.

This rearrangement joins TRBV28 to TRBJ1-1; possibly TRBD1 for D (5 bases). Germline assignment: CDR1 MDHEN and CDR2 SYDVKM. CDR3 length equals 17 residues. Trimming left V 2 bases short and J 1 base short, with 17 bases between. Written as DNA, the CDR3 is TGTGCCAGCAGTTTAGCCCTGCGGGGCCCGAGGAACACTGAAGCTTTCTTT. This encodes CASSLALRGPRNTEAFF.

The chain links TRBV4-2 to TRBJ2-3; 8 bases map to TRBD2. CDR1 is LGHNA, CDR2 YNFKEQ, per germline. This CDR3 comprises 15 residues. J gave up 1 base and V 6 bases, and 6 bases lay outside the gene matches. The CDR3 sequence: CASRPTSVRTDTQYF. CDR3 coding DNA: TGTGCCAGCAGACCGACTAGCGTACGCACAGATACGCAGTATTTT.

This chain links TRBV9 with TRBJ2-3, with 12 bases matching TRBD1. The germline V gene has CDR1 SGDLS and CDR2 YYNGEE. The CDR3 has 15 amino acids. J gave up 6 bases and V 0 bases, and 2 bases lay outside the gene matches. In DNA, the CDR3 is TGTGCCAGCAGCGTAGGGGACAGGGGGCTCGATACGCAGTATTTT. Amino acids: CASSVGDRGLDTQYF.

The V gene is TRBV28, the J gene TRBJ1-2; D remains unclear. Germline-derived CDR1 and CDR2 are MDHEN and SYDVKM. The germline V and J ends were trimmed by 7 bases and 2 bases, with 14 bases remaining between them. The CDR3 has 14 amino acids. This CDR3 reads CASMGSWTNYGYTF. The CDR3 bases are TGTGCCAGCATGGGGAGCTGGACCAACTATGGCTACACCTTC.

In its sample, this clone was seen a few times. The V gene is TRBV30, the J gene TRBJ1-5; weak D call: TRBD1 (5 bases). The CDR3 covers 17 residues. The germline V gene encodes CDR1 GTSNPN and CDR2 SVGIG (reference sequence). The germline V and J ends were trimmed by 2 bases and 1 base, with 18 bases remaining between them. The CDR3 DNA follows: TGTGCCTGGAGTTCGGGGAGGGGATGGGGGAGCAATCAGCCCCAGCATTTT. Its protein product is CAWSSGRGWGSNQPQHF.

CDR3 nucleotide sequence: TGTGCCAGCAGACTGACAGGGGGGAACTATGGCTACACCTTC. It translates to CASRLTGGNYGYTF. The chain uses TRBV28 and TRBJ1-2; 9 bases map to TRBD1. Germline CDR1 reads MDHEN; CDR2 reads SYDVKM. The length of the CDR3 is 14 residues. J lost 2 bases, V lost 6 bases, and 4 bases had no gene match.